Following are 6 T cell receptor beta chains from one sample sequenced in a study of T cell repertoires in cytomegalovirus infection. TCRdb re-analysed the reads in MiXCR, keeping a single row per CDR3 protein. The profile shows 150,000 to 200,000 distinct CDR3 sequences, approximately 15% of them singletons. The sequencing sample was made of PBMCs. Every receptor here comes from a human donor in good health (CMV status not recorded). Some clones in this sample may be carry-over from other donors' samples.

V usage is TRBV20-1 and J usage is TRBJ2-3, with 10 positions matching TRBD2. The CDR3 contains 15 residues. J lost 6 bases, V lost 6 bases, and 12 bases had no gene match. Germline assignment: CDR1 DFQATT and CDR2 SNEGSKA (reference sequence). Here the CDR3 reads CSAKRASGGLDTQYF. Here the CDR3 DNA reads TGCAGTGCGAAGAGGGCTAGCGGGGGCCTCGATACGCAGTATTTT.

In this sample, this clonotype turned up a few times. The gene calls are TRBV20-1 and TRBJ2-5, with 12 positions matching TRBD2. J gave up 4 bases and V 3 bases, and 9 bases lay outside the gene matches. The V gene's germline CDR1 is DFQATT and CDR2 SNEGSKA (reference sequence). The CDR3 is made up of 16 amino acids. The CDR3 sequence: CSASPTSGRGGETQYF. The CDR3 DNA reads as TGCAGTGCTAGTCCGACTAGCGGGAGAGGGGGAGAGACCCAGTACTTC.

This clonotype was seen a handful of times. The CDR3 is CASSGTGLNTF. In DNA form, the CDR3 reads TGTGCCAGCAGCGGGACAGGGCTCAACACCTTC. V gene TRBV5-6 combines with J gene TRBJ1-2; 9 bases fit TRBD1. The CDR3 is 11 amino acids. Germline V gives CDR1 SGHDT, CDR2 YYEEEE. The J segment lost 12 bases and the V segment lost 4 bases, leaving 4 bases of the junction unmatched.

In its sample, this clonotype was seen many times. The chain combines TRBV6-1 with TRBJ2-3; D is perhaps TRBD1 (6 bases). Trimming removed 7 bases at V and 2 bases at J, with 19 bases between. There are 16 residues in the CDR3. Germline lookup yields CDR1 MNHNS and CDR2 SASEGT. The CDR3 DNA follows: TGTGCCAGCAATCTCGGGACACCCGTTGTCACAGATACGCAGTATTTT. It is translated as CASNLGTPVVTDTQYF.

The sample holds many counts of this clonotype. The rearrangement joins TRBV7-2 to TRBJ2-7; 7 positions match TRBD2. The germline CDR1 and CDR2 sequences are SGHTA and FQGNSA. The J segment lost 5 bases and the V segment lost 3 bases, leaving 4 bases of the junction unmatched. The CDR3 totals 13 residues. The CDR3 sequence is CASSLVGGNEQYF. CDR3 sequence (DNA): TGTGCCAGCAGCTTGGTCGGGGGGAACGAGCAGTACTTC.

Many counts were recorded for this clonotype. CDR3 nucleotide sequence: TGCAGTGCTAGAGATCTTGCTGAAGCTTTCTTT. Amino acids: CSARDLAEAFF. The rearrangement links TRBV20-1 to TRBJ1-1; D unclear. The germline V and J ends were trimmed by 0 bases and 6 bases, with 5 bases remaining between them. Germline V gives CDR1 DFQATT, CDR2 SNEGSKA (reference sequence). The CDR3 has 11 amino acids.